The 15 T cell receptor beta chains below were found in one sample sequenced in a study of blood T cell repertoires in COVID-19. Repertoires were generated with immunoSEQ multiplex PCR, while TCRdb's copy carries only in-frame clones and drops some. The profile shows some 150,000 clones, about 89% of them singletons. Sequenced sample: peripheral blood. The receptors here all came from a man in his fifties or sixties with active COVID-19.

The chain is built from TRBV4-3 and TRBJ1-6; D uncertain. The CDR3 covers 16 residues. The germline V gene has CDR1 LGHNA and CDR2 YSLEER. V was shortened by 4 bases and J by 1 base, with 11 bases between the two germline ends. The CDR3 sequence is CASSPGGESYNSPLHF. In nucleotides, the CDR3 is TGCGCCAGCAGCCCGGGCGGGGAATCCTATAATTCACCCCTCCACTTT.

The chain employs TRBV5-1 and TRBJ2-7; TRBD1 matches 9 bases. The germline CDR1 and CDR2 sequences are SGHRS and YFSETQ. V lost 4 bases to trimming and J lost 4 bases; unmatched junction nucleotides: 6. The CDR3 has 14 residues. The CDR3 sequence: CASSNRQGVYEQYF. In DNA form, the CDR3 reads TGCGCCAGCAGCAACCGACAGGGGGTGTACGAGCAGTACTTC.

The chain carries TRBV7-9 and TRBJ2-7, with 7 positions matching TRBD1. Germline lookup yields CDR1 SEHNR and CDR2 FQNEAQ (reference sequence). The CDR3 is 13 residues long. V lost 2 bases and J lost 5; bases outside the gene matches: 3. The CDR3 loop reads CASSLYGTDEQYF. Here the CDR3 DNA reads TGTGCCAGCAGCTTATACGGGACAGACGAGCAGTACTTC.

This clone was observed a single time. V usage is TRBV5-4 and J usage is TRBJ2-5; 8 bases line up with TRBD1. J gave up 5 bases and V 3 bases, and 6 bases lay outside the gene matches. In germline, CDR1 is SGHNT, CDR2 YYREEE (reference sequence). The CDR3 has 14 amino acids. CDR3 loop: CASSSSGGWETQYF. CDR3 nucleotide sequence: TGTGCCAGCAGCTCATCAGGGGGCTGGGAGACCCAGTACTTC.

This chain links TRBV5-4 with TRBJ2-1; possibly TRBD2 for D (7 bases). The germline V and J ends were trimmed by 5 bases and 7 bases, with 19 bases remaining between them. Germline lookup yields CDR1 SGHNT and CDR2 YYREEE (reference sequence). The CDR3 totals 15 residues. The CDR3 spells CASSIGGAVGNEQFF. Here the CDR3 DNA reads TGTGCCAGCAGTATAGGGGGGGCCGTTGGGAATGAGCAGTTCTTC.

This chain joins TRBV3-1 (or the pseudogene TRBV3-2) and TRBJ1-1, with D possibly being TRBD1 (5 bases). This CDR3 region has 14 residues. The V end lost 3 bases, the J end lost 4 bases, and 12 bases lay between the germline ends. Germline CDR1 reads LGHDT; CDR2 reads YNNKEL (reference sequence). This CDR3 reads CASSHQGQTTEAFF. The CDR3 coding sequence is TGTGCCAGCAGCCATCAGGGTCAGACCACTGAAGCTTTCTTT.

This chain connects TRBV5-5 to TRBJ2-1; possibly TRBD1 for D (5 bases). The CDR3 is made up of 15 amino acids. Trimming pared 2 bases from V and 1 base from J, leaving 10 bases between. Germline values: CDR1 SGHKS, CDR2 YYEKEE (reference sequence). CDR3 in amino acids: CASSLQTGSYNEQFF. The CDR3 coding sequence is TGTGCCAGCAGCTTACAAACAGGATCCTACAATGAGCAGTTCTTC. The whole variable domain, remainder taken from reference TRBV5-5 and TRBJ2-1, is DAGVTQSPTHLIKTRGQQVTLRCSPISGHKSVSWYQQVLGQGPQFIFQYYEKEERGRGNFPDRFSARQFPNYSSELNVNALLLGDSALYLCASSLQTGSYNEQFFGPGTRLTVL.

The chain is built from TRBV6-2 or TRBV6-3 and TRBJ2-2, with a tentative D call TRBD2 (6 bases). Looked up from germline, CDR1 is MNHEY and CDR2 is SVGEGT. The CDR3 consists of 12 residues. The V and J ends lost 6 bases and 8 bases respectively, with 10 bases between them. CDR3 protein: CASSPGLGELFF. The CDR3 DNA is TGTGCCAGCAGCCCCGGACTAGGGGAGCTGTTTTTT.

J is TRBJ2-5 and V is TRBV7-8; 8 nucleotides match TRBD2. This CDR3 comprises 16 residues. V trimming: 6 bases; J trimming: 2 bases; junction bases outside the gene matches: 11. CDR1 is SGHVS and CDR2 is FQNEAQ in the germline V gene. CDR3 in amino acids: CASRPRRGGSQETQYF. The CDR3 bases are TGTGCCAGCAGACCCCGTCGGGGGGGATCACAAGAGACCCAGTACTTC.

The sample holds one count of this clone. This chain uses TRBV28 with TRBJ1-2; weak D call: TRBD1 (6 bases). V lost 5 bases and J 7 bases, leaving 14 bases between the germline ends. This CDR3 is 13 amino acids long. CDR1 and CDR2 (germline): MDHEN, SYDVKM. The CDR3: CASSTTGNLGYTF. Here the CDR3 DNA reads TGTGCCAGCAGTACCACAGGGAACCTTGGCTACACCTTC.

This clone occurred a few times. The chain has TRBV25-1 and TRBJ1-1; D is perhaps TRBD1 (6 bases). The CDR3 is made up of 12 amino acids. Trimming left V 5 bases short and J 11 bases short, with 15 bases between. Germline CDR1 reads MGHDK; CDR2 reads SYGVNS. CDR3 coding DNA: TGTGCCAGCAGTCCCTCGGGGGGGCTGGCTTTCTTT. Its protein product is CASSPSGGLAFF.

J is TRBJ1-5 and V is TRBV6-5, with 9 bases that match TRBD1. Germline loops: CDR1 MNHEY, CDR2 SVGAGI. V shed 5 bases, J shed 7 bases, and the junction held 9 bases outside the gene matches. CDR3 length: 15 amino acids. DNA for the CDR3: TGTGCCAGCAGTCTGCGGACAGGGGAAGGACAGCCCCAGCATTTT. Its translation is CASSLRTGEGQPQHF.

The chain is built from TRBV30 and TRBJ1-3, with a possible D match to TRBD1 (5 bases). Germline V gives CDR1 GTSNPN, CDR2 SVGIG (reference sequence). This CDR3 region has 14 residues. V was cut by 1 base and J by 4 bases, with 11 bases left in between. The CDR3 coding sequence is TGTGCCTGGAGTGCCCCCGGGGGGGGAAACACCATATATTTT. This sequence encodes CAWSAPGGGNTIYF.

V is TRBV7-2 and J is TRBJ1-4; 10 bases line up with TRBD1. CDR3 length equals 15 residues. Looked up from germline, CDR1 is SGHTA and CDR2 is FQGNSA. The V and J ends lost 4 bases and 7 bases, in that order; junction bases with no gene match: 6. The chain's CDR3 is CASSSSGTGVEKLFF. In nucleotides, the CDR3 is TGTGCCAGCAGCTCGTCCGGGACAGGGGTTGAAAAACTGTTTTTT.

The table lists this clone with a count of one. The chain couples TRBV20-1 to TRBJ1-2; 8 bases are a match to TRBD1. Germline trimming cut 5 bases from V and 9 bases from J; bases unmatched to any gene: 5. CDR3 length equals 11 residues. The germline V gene encodes CDR1 DFQATT and CDR2 SNEGSKA (reference sequence). In DNA, the CDR3 is TGCAGTGCTCGGACAGGGTTTAGCTACACCTTC. It is translated as CSARTGFSYTF.